What follows are 16 T cell receptor beta chains derived from one specimen sequenced in a study of cytomegalovirus exposure and HLA in healthy donors. PCR amplification relied on 60 Vbeta primers (plus 13 Jbeta primers). Clones were sequenced by immunoSEQ multiplex PCR, and TCRdb holds only the in-frame ones, with some missing. The table lists roughly 150,000 clones, about 79% of them singletons, with 1.5% to 2% in the top ten. Input material: PBMCs. These receptors were taken from a woman aged 25 to 39 in good health and CMV-seronegative.

This rearrangement joins TRBV19 to TRBJ2-1; TRBD2 matches at 12 bases. From germline, CDR1 is LNHDA and CDR2 SQIVND (reference sequence). The CDR3 runs 16 residues. The trim removed 4 bases at V and 9 bases at J, leaving 10 bases unmatched. This CDR3 is CASSTHPSGGAIEQFF. CDR3 sequence (DNA): TGTGCCAGTAGTACGCATCCTAGCGGGGGGGCCATTGAGCAGTTCTTC. Based on the CDR3 plus reference TRBV19 and TRBJ2-1, the full variable domain is DGGITQSPKYLFRKEGQNVTLSCEQNLNHDAMYWYRQDPGQGLRLIYYSQIVNDFQKGDIAEGYSVSREKKESFPLTVTSAQKNPTAFYLCASSTHPSGGAIEQFFGPGTRLTVL.

The chain combines TRBV5-1 with TRBJ1-1, with D possibly being TRBD1 (5 bases). Trimming took 3 bases from V and 0 from J, leaving 12 bases between them. The CDR3 is made up of 15 amino acids. CDR1 SGHRS and CDR2 YFSETQ come from the germline V gene. The CDR3 spells CASSSPGGVNTEAFF. The CDR3 nucleotides are TGCGCCAGCAGCTCCCCCGGGGGGGTGAACACTGAAGCTTTCTTT. Full variable domain (missing parts from reference TRBV5-1 and TRBJ1-1): KAGVTQTPRYLIKTRGQQVTLSCSPISGHRSVSWYQQTPGQGLQFLFEYFSETQRNKGNFPGRFSGRQFSNSRSEMNVSTLELGDSALYLCASSSPGGVNTEAFFGQGTRLTVV.

This chain uses TRBV6-5 with TRBJ1-1, with D perhaps TRBD1 (6 bases). V was cut by 4 bases and J by 11 bases, with 17 bases left in between. CDR3 length: 13 amino acids. Germline V gene lookup returns CDR1 MNHEY and CDR2 SVGAGI. CDR3 DNA sequence: TGTGCCAGCAGTTTAACCAGGGGCGGTGAGGCTTTCTTT. This sequence encodes CASSLTRGGEAFF.

The chain joins TRBV19 to TRBJ2-2; 9 bases match TRBD2. V was clipped by 10 bases and J by 3 bases; unmatched bases: 3. The CDR3 loop spans 13 amino acids. CDR1 and CDR2 (germline): LNHDA, SQIVND (reference sequence). The CDR3 bases are TGTGCCACTGTAGCGGGGGACACCGGGGAGCTGTTTTTT. This encodes CATVAGDTGELFF.

The chain is built from TRBV6-5 and TRBJ2-5; TRBD1 matches 7 bases. Germline assignment: CDR1 MNHEY and CDR2 SVGAGI. The CDR3 contains 14 residues. V dropped 6 bases and J dropped 2; count of bases not matched to a gene: 6. The CDR3 loop reads CASSPRDSQETQYF. CDR3 DNA: TGTGCCAGCAGCCCCCGGGACAGTCAAGAGACCCAGTACTTC.

This clone was picked up one time. This chain joins TRBV6-1 and TRBJ1-2; D ambiguous. Germline loops: CDR1 MNHNS, CDR2 SASEGT. This CDR3 is built from 13 residues. V was pared by 4 bases and J by 4 bases, with 10 bases between. The CDR3 sequence: CASSVGTAYGYTF. DNA of the CDR3: TGTGCCAGCAGTGTGGGCACAGCCTATGGCTACACCTTC.

This clone was recorded only once. The chain has TRBV4-3 and TRBJ1-2, with D perhaps matching TRBD1 (5 bases). The CDR3 extends over 14 amino acids. The V gene's germline CDR1 is LGHNA and CDR2 YSLEER. The V end lost 1 base, the J end lost 1 base, and 7 bases lay between the germline ends. CDR3 DNA sequence: TGCGCCAGCAGCCAAGCGGGGGATAACTATGGCTACACCTTC. Translated: CASSQAGDNYGYTF.

This clone was picked up a small number of times. J is TRBJ1-2 and V is TRBV30, with 7 positions matching TRBD1. This CDR3 contains 13 residues. V lost 2 bases, J lost 2 bases, and 2 bases stayed unmatched. Looked up from germline, CDR1 is GTSNPN and CDR2 is SVGIG (reference sequence). CDR3 loop: CAWSNRGNYGYTF. CDR3 nucleotides: TGTGCCTGGAGTAACAGGGGAAACTATGGCTACACCTTC.

The rearrangement joins TRBV13 to TRBJ2-3; 7 bases agree with TRBD1. Germline values: CDR1 PRHDT, CDR2 FYEKMQ (reference sequence). Unmatched junction bases numbered 4, after V lost 3 bases and J lost 4 bases. CDR3 length: 14 residues. CDR3 sequence (DNA): TGTGCCAGCAGCTTCGCGACAGGGTCAGATACGCAGTATTTT. Its translation is CASSFATGSDTQYF.

The chain couples TRBV12-1 to TRBJ2-4; TRBD2 was called by the table and not checked on the DNA. TRBV12-1 counts as a pseudogene. The CDR3 loop spans 17 amino acids. CDR3 sequence (DNA): TGTGCCAGCAGCTTCGCTCTAGCGGGGGGGACCAAAAACATTCAGTACTTC. This gives the protein CASSFALAGGTKNIQYF.

V gene TRBV7-6 combines with J gene TRBJ1-2; 8 bases are shared with TRBD1. The CDR3 sequence is 12 residues long. V lost 3 bases and J lost 10; bases outside the gene matches: 4. In germline, CDR1 is SGHVS, CDR2 FNYEAQ. The CDR3 DNA reads as TGTGCCAGCAGCTTCCGGACAGGGAACTACACCTTC. Translation gives CASSFRTGNYTF.

This clone was counted between two and nine times. This chain uses TRBV4-1 with TRBJ1-2; D is unclear. Trimming pared 1 base from V and 8 bases from J, leaving 17 bases between. This CDR3 spans 15 amino acids. Per the germline V gene, CDR1 is MGHRA and CDR2 is YSYEKL. The CDR3 nucleotides read TGCGCCAGCAGCCAAGTGCGCCACAGTCCAGGAGGCTACACCTTC. Amino acid sequence: CASSQVRHSPGGYTF.

J is TRBJ1-2 and V is TRBV18; D gene ambiguous. V lost 1 base and J 0 bases, leaving 12 bases between the germline ends. CDR1 is KGHSH, CDR2 LQKENI, per germline. The CDR3 is 16 amino acids. The CDR3 sequence: CASSPLRGQANYGYTF. In nucleotides, the CDR3 is TGTGCCAGCTCACCACTACGCGGGCAGGCTAACTATGGCTACACCTTC. Supplemented by reference TRBV18 and TRBJ1-2, the full variable domain reads NAGVMQNPRHLVRRRGQEARLRCSPMKGHSHVYWYRQLPEEGLKFMVYLQKENIIDESGMPKERFSAEFPKEGPSILRIQQVVRGDSAAYFCASSPLRGQANYGYTFGSGTRLTVV.

In this sample, this clone turned up a few times. The V call is TRBV19, the J call TRBJ1-1; TRBD1 matches 9 bases. Germline V gives CDR1 LNHDA, CDR2 SQIVND (reference sequence). V gave up 5 bases and J gave up 5 bases; unmatched junction bases: 6. The CDR3 is made up of 14 amino acids. The CDR3 loop reads CASSPYRGLTEAFF. In DNA, the CDR3 is TGTGCCAGTAGTCCCTACAGGGGGCTAACTGAAGCTTTCTTT.

This chain connects TRBV19 to TRBJ1-1; a possible D gene is TRBD1 (6 bases). The CDR3 length is 15 residues. Germline-derived CDR1 and CDR2 are LNHDA and SQIVND (reference sequence). Trimming removed 8 bases at V and 0 bases at J, with 16 bases between. This CDR3 is CASGTRKNLNTEAFF. Written as DNA, the CDR3 is TGTGCCAGTGGGACACGAAAGAATTTGAACACTGAAGCTTTCTTT.

The chain combines TRBV7-8 with TRBJ1-2; D call uncertain. CDR1 is SGHVS and CDR2 is FQNEAQ in the germline V gene. This CDR3 comprises 14 residues. Between the trimmed V and J ends, which lost 2 bases and 4 bases, there was a span of 11 bases. Written as DNA, the CDR3 is TGTGCCAGCAGCTTACGCGACACCCTCTATGGCTACACCTTC. Translated, it gives CASSLRDTLYGYTF.